This TCR beta chain originates from a study of blood T cell repertoires in COVID-19. Overall study context: The analysed material was cDNA or gDNA that came from T cells, B-cell-depleted T cells, or PBMCs.

In the original processing: Counts of nucleated cells, estimated from reference gene primer amplification, were obtained. Sequencing was performed with immunoSEQ multiplex PCR; in TCRdb, only in-frame clones are kept and a portion is missing. V and J calls plus clone size are reproduced from that table; the DNA served to infer D and trimming. The sample shows some 99,000 clones, around four fifths of them seen only once. This clone was observed a few times. This receptor was obtained from a woman aged 55-70 years with acute or convalescent COVID-19. The sample taken for sequencing was peripheral blood.

CDR3 in amino acids: CASSVGQGVRLHSGNTIYF. CDR3 nucleotide sequence: TGTGCCAGCAGTGTCGGACAGGGGGTTCGCCTCCACTCTGGAAACACCATATATTTT. V is TRBV6-1 and J is TRBJ1-3; 10 nucleotides agree with TRBD1. CDR3 length: 19 residues. The germline gives CDR1 MNHNS, CDR2 SASEGT. J lost 0 bases, V lost 4 bases, and 12 bases had no gene match.